Listed below are T cell receptor beta chains from one sample, sequenced in a study of cytomegalovirus exposure and HLA in healthy donors. Profiled with immunoSEQ multiplex PCR; TCRdb holds only in-frame clones, not every one. The sample consists of 40,000 to 45,000 clones, around three quarters of them appearing once. Sequenced input: PBMCs. These receptors were obtained from a man aged 30 to 39 in good health and CMV-seronegative. CDR3s include the opening cysteine and the closing phenylalanine or tryptophan. The order of the fields is V gene, J gene, D gene, clone size, CDR3 DNA, CDR3 protein. D genes are given only for firm matches. Some rows mark clone size as missing; the rest say once, few, many or name a class of expanded clone.

v_call: TRBV10-1
j_call: TRBJ2-1
d_call: TRBD2
clone_size: -
cdr3_nt: TGCGCCAGCAGCCCAGGACTAGCGGGAGCCCACTACAATGAGCAGTTCTTC
cdr3_aa: CASSPGLAGAHYNEQFF

v_call: TRBV6-1
j_call: TRBJ1-1
d_call: -
clone_size: few
cdr3_nt: TGTGCCAGCAGTGATTTAGGGGCCGGCACTGAAGCTTTCTTT
cdr3_aa: CASSDLGAGTEAFF

v_call: TRBV15
j_call: TRBJ2-3
d_call: TRBD2
clone_size: -
cdr3_nt: TGTGCCACCAGCAGAGCGGGACTAGACACAGATACGCAGTATTTT
cdr3_aa: CATSRAGLDTDTQYF

v_call: TRBV18
j_call: TRBJ2-1
d_call: TRBD2
clone_size: -
cdr3_nt: TGTGCCAGCTCACAACCTCGGCTAGCGGGACACAGGAATGAGCAGTTCTTC
cdr3_aa: CASSQPRLAGHRNEQFF

v_call: TRBV7-8
j_call: TRBJ2-7
d_call: TRBD1
clone_size: -
cdr3_nt: TGTGCCAGCAGCTTAGAACAGGGGGGCGAGCAGTACTTC
cdr3_aa: CASSLEQGGEQYF

v_call: TRBV28
j_call: TRBJ2-7
d_call: -
clone_size: -
cdr3_nt: TGTGCCAGCAGTTTACTTCTCAGCGAGCAGTACTTC
cdr3_aa: CASSLLLSEQYF

v_call: TRBV7-6
j_call: TRBJ2-1
d_call: TRBD2
clone_size: -
cdr3_nt: TGTGCCAGCAGCTTATATGGCGGGAGCCTTGGGGGTCCTGAGCAGTTCTTC
cdr3_aa: CASSLYGGSLGGPEQFF

v_call: TRBV5-1
j_call: TRBJ2-5
d_call: TRBD2
clone_size: once
cdr3_nt: TGCGCCAGCAGCCCACCGGTAGGTGCCCTTGGTAGCGGGAGATGGACCAAAGAGACCCAGTACTTC
cdr3_aa: CASSPPVGALGSGRWTKETQYF

v_call: TRBV10-3
j_call: TRBJ2-1
d_call: TRBD2
clone_size: -
cdr3_nt: TGTGCCATCAGTGAACTCGGGACTAGGGACAATGAGCAGTTCTTC
cdr3_aa: CAISELGTRDNEQFF

v_call: TRBV7-8
j_call: TRBJ2-7
d_call: TRBD1
clone_size: -
cdr3_nt: TGTGCCAGCAGCTTAGCGAACAGGGGCCTTACCTACGAGCAGTACTTC
cdr3_aa: CASSLANRGLTYEQYF

v_call: TRBV9
j_call: TRBJ2-1
d_call: TRBD1
clone_size: -
cdr3_nt: TGTGCCAGCAGCGGCGGGACAGGGGCCCCGACGTTCTTC
cdr3_aa: CASSGGTGAPTFF

v_call: TRBV5-5
j_call: TRBJ2-7
d_call: TRBD2
clone_size: -
cdr3_nt: TGTGCCAGCAGCTTGGACCGGGAGGCCCCGTACGAGCAGTACTTC
cdr3_aa: CASSLDREAPYEQYF

v_call: TRBV4-2
j_call: TRBJ1-2
d_call: TRBD1
clone_size: -
cdr3_nt: TGTGCCAGCAGCCAATCAAAAGCCGGGACAGCTAACTATGGCTACACCTTC
cdr3_aa: CASSQSKAGTANYGYTF

v_call: TRBV5-4
j_call: TRBJ2-3
d_call: TRBD2
clone_size: -
cdr3_nt: TGTGCCAGCAGCTTGGAGGCACTAGCGGGATCCACAGATACGCAGTATTTT
cdr3_aa: CASSLEALAGSTDTQYF